This T cell receptor (beta chain) stems from a study of long-term antiretroviral therapy in people with HIV. About the research overall: It was about a decade before the 2015 immediate-ART recommendation that the earliest samples were taken. Study outcomes and limitations: Repertoires from HIV showed CDR3 length ranges narrower than those of controls.

Researchers ran immunoSEQ v3.0 at survey level. Using immunoSEQ multiplex PCR, the repertoire was profiled, and TCRdb retains in-frame clones only, with some absent. The sample consists of about 23,000 clones, about 80% of them appearing once. The V gene's germline CDR1 is SQVTM and CDR2 ANQGSEA. Trimming pared 4 bases from V and 1 base from J, leaving 7 bases between. The CDR3 is made up of 13 amino acids. Each contributor possessed a minimum of one pre-ART and a minimum of two post-ART PBMC samples. This clone occurred a few times. Its cognate antigen is unknown. The chain is built from TRBV29-1 and TRBJ2-2, with D tentatively TRBD1 (6 bases). The TCR was taken from a middle-aged man with HIV. Sequenced here: unsorted PBMCs, sampled 0.3 years after starting antiretroviral therapy. CDR3 coding DNA: TGCAGCGTTGCGGACAGGAACACCGGGGAGCTGTTTTTT. Its protein product is CSVADRNTGELFF.